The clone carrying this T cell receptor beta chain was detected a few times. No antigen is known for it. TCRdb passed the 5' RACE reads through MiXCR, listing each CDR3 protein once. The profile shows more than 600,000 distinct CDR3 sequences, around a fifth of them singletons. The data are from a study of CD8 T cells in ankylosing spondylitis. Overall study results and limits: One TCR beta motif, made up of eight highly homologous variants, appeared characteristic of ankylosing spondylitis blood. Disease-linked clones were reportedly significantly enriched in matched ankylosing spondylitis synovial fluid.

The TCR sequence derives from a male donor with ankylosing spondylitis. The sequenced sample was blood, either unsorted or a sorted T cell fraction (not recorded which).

This CDR3 reads CSARDRQLASYEQYF. Written as DNA, the CDR3 is TGCAGTGCTAGAGATAGGCAGTTAGCATCCTACGAGCAGTACTTC. The chain carries TRBV20-1 and TRBJ2-7; D remains unclear. Germline V gene data show CDR1 as DFQATT and CDR2 as SNEGSKA (reference sequence). CDR3 length equals 15 residues. The V and J ends lost 0 bases and 1 base respectively, with 13 bases between them.